Following are 24 T cell receptor beta chains from one sample sequenced in a study of T cells in localized non-small cell lung cancer. This table comes from immunoSEQ multiplex PCR, and its TCRdb copy is limited to in-frame clones, with some not included. Of 3,000 to 3,500 clones in the sample, 25% to 35% were seen once. The source was lung tumor tissue, collected before any cancer treatment. These receptors all come from a man between 40 and 70 years old with stage I lung adenocarcinoma.

The chain recombines TRBV28 with TRBJ1-6; TRBD1 aligns across 9 bases. From germline, CDR1 is MDHEN and CDR2 SYDVKM. The CDR3 loop spans 14 amino acids. With 2 bases clipped from V and 10 bases from J, the junction kept 3 bases outside the gene matches. DNA of the CDR3: TGTGCCAGCAGTTTAGGGACAGGGCAGTCACCCCTCCACTTT. Translation: CASSLGTGQSPLHF. Looking up the rest from reference TRBV28 and TRBJ1-6 gives the full variable domain: DVKVTQSSRYLVKRTGEKVFLECVQDMDHENMFWYRQDPGLGLRLIYFSYDVKMKEKGDIPEGYSVSREKKERFSLILESASTNQTSMYLCASSLGTGQSPLHFGNGTRLTVT.

The chain has TRBV14 and TRBJ1-3; perhaps TRBD1 as D (6 bases). The germline V and J ends were trimmed by 0 bases and 3 bases, with 12 bases remaining between them. The germline CDR1 and CDR2 sequences are SGHDN and FVKESK. The CDR3 totals 16 residues. The CDR3 region has the DNA TGTGCCAGCAGCCAAGAACAGGGAAGGAGTGGAAACACCATATATTTT. Protein sequence: CASSQEQGRSGNTIYF. Full variable domain (rest looked up from reference TRBV14 and TRBJ1-3): EAGVTQFPSHSVIEKGQTVTLRCDPISGHDNLYWYRRVMGKEIKFLLHFVKESKQDESGMPNNRFLAERTGGTYSTLKVQPAELEDSGVYFCASSQEQGRSGNTIYFGEGSWLTVV.

This chain connects TRBV29-1 to TRBJ2-3; 9 bases fit TRBD1. CDR1 and CDR2 (germline): SQVTM, ANQGSEA. V shed 6 bases and J 4 bases; nucleotides not matched to a gene: 8. The CDR3 has 14 residues. CDR3 nucleotide sequence: TGCAGCGTCCATGGGGGACAGGGCGCAGATACGCAGTATTTT. Its protein is CSVHGGQGADTQYF.

The chain employs TRBV28 and TRBJ2-2; D remains unclear. CDR1 MDHEN and CDR2 SYDVKM come from the germline V gene. V lost 2 bases and J lost 6, with 13 bases in between. The CDR3 is 15 residues long. CDR3 DNA sequence: TGTGCCAGCAGTTTAAGGCCCTTGGAATCCGGGGAGCTGTTTTTT. Protein: CASSLRPLESGELFF.

The CDR3 region has the DNA TGTGCCAGCAGCGGTCGGGACACGAGAGACTCACCCCTCCACTTT. Its protein product is CASSGRDTRDSPLHF. V is TRBV28 and J is TRBJ1-6; a weak D match, TRBD1 (6 bases). Germline V CDR1 and CDR2: MDHEN, SYDVKM. V lost 6 bases and J 10 bases, leaving 19 bases between the germline ends. This CDR3 spans 15 amino acids. The variable domain in full, with the rest retrieved from reference TRBV28 and TRBJ1-6, is DVKVTQSSRYLVKRTGEKVFLECVQDMDHENMFWYRQDPGLGLRLIYFSYDVKMKEKGDIPEGYSVSREKKERFSLILESASTNQTSMYLCASSGRDTRDSPLHFGNGTRLTVT.

This clone rates as medium-sized. The junction shows a germline mismatch at one end, possibly a read error. The chain is built from TRBV6-8 and TRBJ1-5; D gene ambiguous. Germline lookup yields CDR1 MNHGY and CDR2 SAAAGT. The CDR3 spans 16 residues. The CDR3 DNA sequence: TGTGCCAGCAGTGACTCGGGCGAGAGGGAGGCACAGCCCCAGCATTTT. It specifies CASSDSGEREAQPQHF.

The chain joins TRBV28 to TRBJ1-1; 10 bases map to TRBD1. From germline, CDR1 is MDHEN and CDR2 SYDVKM. With 3 bases clipped from V and 10 bases from J, the junction kept 11 bases outside the gene matches. The CDR3 is made up of 15 amino acids. The CDR3 region has the DNA TGTGCCAGCAGTTTCTTCGGGGGACAGGGGAGTGCAGCTTTCTTT. It codes for CASSFFGGQGSAAFF.

This rearrangement joins TRBV28 to TRBJ1-1; tentatively, D is TRBD1 (5 bases). This CDR3 region has 14 residues. With 6 bases removed from V and 4 bases from J, the gap between germline ends came to 15 bases. Germline V gene sequence: CDR1 MDHEN, CDR2 SYDVKM. The CDR3 DNA reads as TGTGCCAGCAGGACCCTCGGGGCACGCACTGAAGCTTTCTTT. It encodes CASRTLGARTEAFF.

The CDR3 nucleotides read TGTGCCAGTAGGGGACCTTTCAACAATGAGCAGTTCTTC. It translates to CASRGPFNNEQFF. V and J are TRBV19 and TRBJ2-1; perhaps D is TRBD1 or TRBD2 (5 bases each). This CDR3 spans 13 amino acids. Germline values: CDR1 LNHDA, CDR2 SQIVND (reference sequence). Trimming cost V 6 bases and J 5 bases, with 11 bases left between them. The full variable domain, in which reference TRBV19 and TRBJ2-1 provide the parts outside the CDR3, is DGGITQSPKYLFRKEGQNVTLSCEQNLNHDAMYWYRQDPGQGLRLIYYSQIVNDFQKGDIAEGYSVSREKKESFPLTVTSAQKNPTAFYLCASRGPFNNEQFFGPGTRLTVL.

This clone was detected only a few times. The V and J genes are TRBV7-2 and TRBJ2-3, with D unresolved. Germline CDR1 and CDR2: SGHTA and FQGNSA. V lost 4 bases and J lost 10, with 15 bases in between. CDR3 length: 13 residues. The DNA for the CDR3 is TGTGCCAGCAGCTCGAATTTCTACGATGCGCAGTATTTT. Its protein is CASSSNFYDAQYF. Supplemented by reference TRBV7-2 and TRBJ2-3, the full variable domain reads GAGVSQSPSNKVTEKGKDVELRCDPISGHTALYWYRQSLGQGLEFLIYFQGNSAPDKSGLPSDRFSAERTGGSVSTLTIQRTQQEDSAVYLCASSSNFYDAQYFGPGTRLTVL.

V and J are TRBV11-3 and TRBJ1-5, with D possibly matching TRBD1 (5 bases). The CDR3 covers 16 residues. CDR1 is SGHNT and CDR2 is YENEEA in the germline V gene. V was shortened by 4 bases and J by 0 bases, with 13 bases between the two germline ends. The CDR3 bases are TGTGCCAGCAGCTGGGACGGGGGGTTTAGCAATCAGCCCCAGCATTTT. Amino acid sequence: CASSWDGGFSNQPQHF. Supplemented by reference TRBV11-3 and TRBJ1-5, the full variable domain reads EAGVVQSPRYKIIEKKQPVAFWCNPISGHNTLYWYLQNLGQGPELLIRYENEEAVDDSQLPKDRFSAERLKGVDSTLKIQPAELGDSAVYLCASSWDGGFSNQPQHFGDGTRLSIL.

This clone was observed a handful of times. The chain has TRBV18 and TRBJ2-7, with a weak D call TRBD1 (5 bases). The CDR3 extends over 13 amino acids. The V end lost 5 bases, the J end lost 3 bases, and 11 bases lay between the germline ends. Germline CDR1 KGHSH, CDR2 LQKENI. CDR3 DNA sequence: TGTGCCAGCTCAGTTTACCAGGGCTACGAGCAGTACTTC. Protein: CASSVYQGYEQYF.

In this sample, this clone turned up a few times. In DNA form, the CDR3 reads TGCGCCAGCAGCTTGGAAGGGTCGGGCTATGGCTACACCTTC. It yields the protein CASSLEGSGYGYTF. This chain joins TRBV5-1 and TRBJ1-2, with D hard to call. Germline assignment: CDR1 SGHRS and CDR2 YFSETQ. The CDR3 has 14 amino acids. V was cut by 0 bases and J by 4 bases, with 10 bases left in between.

The chain is built from TRBV14 and TRBJ2-1; D might be TRBD1 or TRBD2, each matching 6 bases. Germline CDR1 SGHDN, CDR2 FVKESK. This CDR3 region has 15 residues. The germline V and J ends were trimmed by 1 base and 4 bases, with 11 bases remaining between them. The CDR3 nucleotides read TGTGCCAGCAGCCAAGGAGGGGGGTGGTACAATGAGCAGTTCTTC. Residues: CASSQGGGWYNEQFF.

The gene calls are TRBV28 and TRBJ1-1; D gene uncertain. V was clipped by 7 bases and J by 1 base, with 10 bases between them. Per the germline V gene, CDR1 is MDHEN and CDR2 is SYDVKM. This CDR3 comprises 13 residues. The CDR3 protein is CASITPGNTEAFF. DNA of the CDR3: TGTGCCAGCATAACTCCAGGGAACACTGAAGCTTTCTTT.

V and J are TRBV18 and TRBJ1-6; D is ambiguous. V lost 3 bases and J lost 9, with 12 bases in between. The CDR3 is 14 residues long. From germline, CDR1 is KGHSH and CDR2 LQKENI. CDR3 amino acids: CASSPLKSGSPLHF. The DNA for the CDR3 is TGTGCCAGCTCACCCTTAAAGTCGGGTTCACCCCTCCACTTT. The full variable domain, completed using reference TRBV18 and TRBJ1-6, is NAGVMQNPRHLVRRRGQEARLRCSPMKGHSHVYWYRQLPEEGLKFMVYLQKENIIDESGMPKERFSAEFPKEGPSILRIQQVVRGDSAAYFCASSPLKSGSPLHFGNGTRLTVT.

The chain recombines TRBV19 with TRBJ1-1; 10 bases line up with TRBD1. The CDR3 totals 14 residues. V trimming: 7 bases; J trimming: 5 bases; junction bases outside the gene matches: 7. The germline CDR1 and CDR2 sequences are LNHDA and SQIVND (reference sequence). The CDR3 loop reads CASNRDRGRTEAFF. The CDR3 region has the DNA TGTGCCAGTAACCGGGACAGGGGACGGACTGAAGCTTTCTTT.

The genes are TRBV6-8 and TRBJ1-3, with D perhaps TRBD1 (5 bases). V was cut by 7 bases and J by 0 bases, with 13 bases left in between. The CDR3 spans 15 residues. Germline V gives CDR1 MNHGY, CDR2 SAAAGT. The CDR3 nucleotides are TGTGCCAGCACCCCCGGGGCTTACTCTGGAAACACCATATATTTT. Amino acid sequence: CASTPGAYSGNTIYF.

The gene calls are TRBV19 and TRBJ2-3, with 10 bases lining up with TRBD1. Trimming took 5 bases from V and 2 from J; bases not matched to a gene: 10. Germline lookup yields CDR1 LNHDA and CDR2 SQIVND (reference sequence). The CDR3 loop spans 17 amino acids. CDR3 sequence reads: CASSSSGTGVSTDTQYF. Written as DNA, the CDR3 is TGTGCCAGTAGTTCATCCGGGACAGGGGTCTCCACAGATACGCAGTATTTT.

CDR3 nucleotide sequence: TGTGCCAGCAGTTTCGTCGGGGGCAATGAAAAACTGTTTTTT. This codes for CASSFVGGNEKLFF. The V gene is TRBV28, the J gene TRBJ1-4; a weak D match, TRBD1 (6 bases). V was shortened by 3 bases and J by 5 bases, with 10 bases between the two germline ends. CDR1 and CDR2 from the germline V gene are MDHEN and SYDVKM. The CDR3 totals 14 residues.

The rearrangement links TRBV1 to TRBJ2-1; the listed D gene, TRBD2, was not tested against the DNA. TRBV1 is flagged as a pseudogene. The CDR3 spans 16 residues. The DNA for the CDR3 is TGCGCCAGCAGCCAAGATTGGGCGGGGGGCCGGTATGAGCAGTTCTTC. As protein: CASSQDWAGGRYEQFF.

This clone was picked up many times. The rearrangement joins TRBV23-1 to TRBJ1-6; D is possibly TRBD1 (5 bases). TRBV23-1 is flagged as an ORF with uncertain function. Trimming left V 6 bases short and J 10 bases short, with 13 bases between. This CDR3 comprises 13 residues. The CDR3 here is CASSRDWDSPLHF. The CDR3 DNA sequence: TGCGCCAGCAGCCGGGACTGGGACTCACCCCTCCACTTT.

By share, this clone counts as medium-sized. The chain has TRBV11-3 and TRBJ2-2, with D unclear. V lost 3 bases to trimming and J lost 7 bases, with 15 bases between them. CDR1 is SGHNT, CDR2 YENEEA, per germline. This CDR3 comprises 15 residues. DNA for the CDR3: TGTGCCAGCAGCTTGGGCCTCCTAGTTCACGGGGAGCTGTTTTTT. This gives the protein CASSLGLLVHGELFF.

This clone is judged medium-sized (0.01 to 0.1%). The chain has TRBV5-1 and TRBJ1-3, with a weak D call TRBD1 (5 bases). The CDR3 has 14 residues. V was shortened by 0 bases and J by 2 bases, with 6 bases between the two germline ends. CDR1 and CDR2 from the germline V gene are SGHRS and YFSETQ. CDR3 region: CASSLDRTGNTIYF. The CDR3 coding sequence is TGCGCCAGCAGCTTGGACAGGACTGGAAACACCATATATTTT.